A selection of T cell receptor beta chains follows, all from one sample in a study of OX40 agonist ivuxolimab in advanced cancers. Profiling relied on immunoSEQ multiplex PCR, and the TCRdb table lists in-frame clones only, not all of them. The table lists some 33,000 clones, about 83% of them singletons. This specimen was CD4+ or CD8+ T cells sorted from blood, taken in a trial of the OX40 agonist ivuxolimab. These receptors were taken from an adult with an advanced solid tumor such as melanoma, head and neck, liver or kidney cancer. Both conserved end residues are part of each CDR3. D genes are given only for firm matches. Some rows mark clone size as missing; the rest say once, few, many or name a class of expanded clone.

TRBV6-6	TRBJ2-7	-	-	CASSYSGDRLF	TGTGCCAGCAGTTACTCGGGCGACAGGCTCTTC
TRBV2	TRBJ2-1	TRBD1	-	CASSPDRAESSYNEQFF	TGTGCCAGCAGCCCGGACAGGGCGGAGAGCTCCTACAATGAGCAGTTCTTC
TRBV30	TRBJ2-1	-	-	CAWSTFDDEQFF	TGTGCCTGGAGCACCTTCGACGATGAGCAGTTCTTC
TRBV10-3	TRBJ2-3	TRBD2	-	CAIRSGTSGSGGADTQYF	TGTGCCATCAGATCCGGGACTAGCGGGAGTGGGGGGGCGGATACGCAGTATTTT
TRBV29-1	TRBJ2-7	-	once	CSVAGTETYEQYF	TGCAGCGTTGCCGGGACGGAAACCTACGAGCAGTACTTC
TRBV12-5	TRBJ1-2	-	once	CASGYLQGAGGYTF	TGTGCTAGTGGTTACCTCCAGGGAGCGGGAGGCTACACCTTC
TRBV7-2	TRBJ2-1	TRBD2	-	CASSLAPGLAAYNEQFF	TGTGCCAGCAGCTTAGCGCCGGGACTAGCGGCATACAATGAGCAGTTCTTC
TRBV29-1	TRBJ2-7	-	-	CSVVPKGGGTYEQYF	TGCAGCGTTGTACCTAAGGGGGGGGGTACCTACGAGCAGTACTTC
TRBV11-2	TRBJ2-5	-	-	CASSLDLEGRVETQYF	TGTGCCAGCAGCTTAGATCTTGAGGGCAGGGTTGAGACCCAGTACTTC
TRBV30	TRBJ2-7	-	-	CAWSGSIDEQYF	TGTGCCTGGAGTGGGTCGATCGACGAGCAGTACTTC
TRBV6-4	TRBJ2-3	-	-	CASNPEGGHLATDTQYF	TGTGCCAGCAACCCGGAAGGAGGACACTTAGCCACAGATACGCAGTATTTT
TRBV7-6	TRBJ1-2	TRBD1	-	CASSLTWTGQGYTF	TGTGCCAGCAGCTTAACCTGGACAGGGCAAGGCTACACCTTC
TRBV11-2	TRBJ2-7	TRBD2	-	CASSPGLAGFYEQYF	TGTGCCAGCAGCCCGGGACTAGCGGGATTCTACGAGCAGTACTTC
TRBV5-4	TRBJ2-7	-	once	CASSGDRRGGRLDEQYF	TGTGCCAGCAGCGGTGATCGGCGCGGGGGCCGTTTAGACGAGCAGTACTTC
TRBV28	TRBJ1-1	-	-	CASTGLRNTEAFF	TGTGCCAGCACAGGGCTAAGAAACACTGAAGCTTTCTTT
TRBV7-9	TRBJ2-4	-	-	CASSFFGVAKNIQYF	TGTGCCAGCAGCTTCTTTGGGGTAGCCAAAAACATTCAGTACTTC
TRBV7-3	TRBJ2-1	TRBD2	-	CASSLRSGLAGVLFF	TGTGCCAGCAGCCTAAGGTCAGGACTAGCGGGAGTCCTGTTCTTC
TRBV27	TRBJ2-7	-	-	CASSLSSLAREQYF	TGTGCCAGCAGTTTATCGAGCCTGGCGAGGGAGCAGTACTTC
TRBV6-5	TRBJ2-2	-	-	CASSSRISNTGELFF	TGTGCCAGCAGTTCCAGGATCTCGAACACCGGGGAGCTGTTTTTT
TRBV7-6	TRBJ2-3	TRBD2	-	CASSFTGTSGGTDTQYF	TGTGCCAGCAGCTTCACAGGGACTAGCGGTGGCACAGATACGCAGTATTTT
TRBV7-9	TRBJ2-3	-	-	CASSLVAGSTDTQYF	TGTGCCAGCAGCTTAGTGGCGGGTAGCACAGATACGCAGTATTTT
TRBV7-9	TRBJ2-1	-	-	CASSLTLGANEQFF	TGTGCCAGCAGCTTAACTTTAGGTGCGAATGAGCAGTTCTTC
TRBV27	TRBJ2-2	-	-	CASSLVNTGELFF	TGTGCCAGCAGTTTAGTCAACACCGGGGAGCTGTTTTTT
TRBV5-8	TRBJ2-1	TRBD2	-	CASITLADYNEQFF	TGTGCCAGCATTACCCTAGCGGACTACAATGAGCAGTTCTTC
TRBV30	TRBJ1-4	-	once	CAWSRWDLAYEKLFF	TGTGCCTGGAGTAGATGGGACCTCGCCTACGAAAAACTGTTTTTT
TRBV27	TRBJ2-5	TRBD2	-	CASSRTSSYQETQYF	TGTGCCAGCAGTAGGACTAGCAGCTACCAAGAGACCCAGTACTTC
TRBV6-4	TRBJ2-7	-	-	CASSDRGGAPPYEQYF	TGTGCCAGCAGTGACAGGGGGGGGGCGCCCCCCTACGAGCAGTACTTC
TRBV29-1	TRBJ2-7	TRBD2	-	CSVDGSGESYEQYF	TGCAGCGTTGATGGTAGCGGGGAATCCTACGAGCAGTACTTC
TRBV29-1	TRBJ1-2	TRBD1	-	CSVERDRVSYGYTF	TGCAGCGTTGAACGGGACAGGGTTAGCTATGGCTACACCTTC
TRBV7-2	TRBJ2-7	TRBD1	-	CASSFIGTGVYEQYF	TGTGCCAGCAGCTTCATAGGGACAGGGGTTTACGAGCAGTACTTC
TRBV19	TRBJ2-7	TRBD2	-	CASSTRTGGRHLYEQYF	TGTGCCAGTAGTACCAGGACGGGGGGTAGACACCTCTACGAGCAGTACTTC
TRBV28	TRBJ2-2	-	-	CASSLDTGELFF	TGTGCCAGCAGCCTTGACACCGGGGAGCTGTTTTTT
TRBV9	TRBJ2-1	-	-	CASSGGNYNEQFF	TGTGCCAGCAGCGGGGGGAACTACAATGAGCAGTTCTTC
TRBV5-1	TRBJ1-1	TRBD1	-	CASSSGLYGTGITEAFF	TGCGCCAGCAGCTCCGGTTTGTACGGGACAGGGATAACTGAAGCTTTCTTT
TRBV9	TRBJ2-3	TRBD2	-	CASGAGAFTDTQYF	TGTGCCAGCGGGGCGGGAGCTTTCACAGATACGCAGTATTTT
TRBV6-1	TRBJ2-1	TRBD1	-	CASSQGAGEQFF	TGTGCCAGCAGCCAGGGGGCAGGTGAGCAGTTCTTC
TRBV27	TRBJ1-5	-	-	CASSSLPPERNQPQHF	TGTGCCAGCAGTTCGTTGCCACCAGAGCGCAATCAGCCCCAGCATTTT
TRBV28	TRBJ1-1	-	-	CASSYTPTVNTEAFF	TGTGCCAGCAGCTACACCCCGACAGTGAACACTGAAGCTTTCTTT
TRBV2	TRBJ2-1	TRBD2	-	CASSGPGLAGGPSDEQFF	TGTGCCAGCAGTGGACCGGGACTAGCGGGAGGGCCGTCGGATGAGCAGTTCTTC
TRBV28	TRBJ2-3	-	-	CASSFQGRQTHTQYF	TGTGCCAGCAGTTTCCAGGGAAGACAGACTCATACGCAGTATTTT
TRBV6-1	TRBJ2-5	TRBD2	few	CASSRLAGDQETQYF	TGTGCCAGCTCCCGACTAGCGGGGGACCAAGAGACCCAGTACTTC
TRBV6-5	TRBJ2-4	-	-	CASSPQTAKNIQYF	TGTGCCAGCAGCCCCCAAACGGCCAAAAACATTCAGTACTTC
TRBV5-1	TRBJ2-4	TRBD2	-	CASSSKAGGQNIQYF	TGCGCCAGCAGCTCAAAAGCGGGGGGACAGAACATTCAGTACTTC
TRBV7-9	TRBJ1-2	-	-	CASSLDYGYTF	TGTGCCAGCAGCTTAGACTATGGCTACACCTTC
TRBV13	TRBJ1-5	-	-	CASSFGGEGNQPQHF	TGTGCCAGCAGCTTTGGAGGGGAGGGAAATCAGCCCCAGCATTTT
TRBV5-1	TRBJ2-7	TRBD1	-	CASSLELGDREYEQYF	TGCGCCAGCAGCTTGGAGTTGGGGGACAGGGAGTACGAGCAGTACTTC
TRBV5-6	TRBJ2-7	-	-	CASSQQPRRNYEQYF	TGTGCCAGCAGCCAACAACCCCGACGGAACTACGAGCAGTACTTC
TRBV27	TRBJ2-1	TRBD2	-	CASSLAREWYNEQFF	TGTGCCAGCAGTTTGGCGCGGGAGTGGTACAATGAGCAGTTCTTC
TRBV7-9	TRBJ1-1	TRBD1	once	CASSMYRGGTEAFF	TGTGCCAGCAGCATGTACAGGGGAGGGACTGAAGCTTTCTTT
TRBV27	TRBJ2-7	-	few	CASSLSPRLREQYF	TGTGCCAGCAGTTTATCCCCTCGGTTGAGGGAGCAGTACTTC
TRBV6-5	TRBJ2-7	-	-	CASSLDYPYGSYEQYF	TGTGCCAGCAGTTTGGACTACCCCTACGGCTCCTACGAGCAGTACTTC
TRBV4-2	TRBJ2-5	TRBD2	-	CASSQSGGETQYF	TGTGCCAGCAGCCAGTCGGGGGGAGAGACCCAGTACTTC
TRBV7-8	TRBJ1-1	-	-	CASSSGWGPEAFF	TGTGCCAGCAGCTCGGGGTGGGGCCCCGAAGCTTTCTTT
TRBV5-4	TRBJ1-1	-	few	CASSSMGGNTEAFF	TGTGCCAGCAGTTCCATGGGTGGGAACACTGAAGCTTTCTTT
TRBV30	TRBJ2-2	TRBD2	-	CAWSVGTTNTGELFF	TGTGCCTGGAGTGTAGGGACTACGAACACCGGGGAGCTGTTTTTT
TRBV27	TRBJ2-5	TRBD2	-	CASSSPSGGVVETQYF	TGTGCCAGCAGTTCCCCTAGCGGGGGAGTGGTAGAGACCCAGTACTTC
TRBV27	TRBJ2-1	TRBD2	-	CATDRAGVPYNEQFF	TGTGCCACCGACAGAGCGGGAGTACCCTACAATGAGCAGTTCTTC
TRBV10-1	TRBJ2-3	-	-	CASSDGTDTQYF	TGCGCCAGCAGTGACGGCACAGATACGCAGTATTTT
TRBV28	TRBJ1-5	-	-	CASIKTGEIGNQPQHF	TGTGCCAGCATTAAGACGGGCGAAATAGGCAATCAGCCCCAGCATTTT
TRBV6-5	TRBJ2-6	-	-	CASRPWEGANVLTF	TGTGCCAGCCGTCCGTGGGAAGGGGCCAACGTCCTGACTTTC